This paragraph covers one TCR beta chain sequence. The antigen is not known. At one end, the junction sequence differs from germline, possibly due to a read error. The same CDR3 also results from other DNA sequences found in this sample. Here immunoSEQ multiplex PCR was the method, and the copy in TCRdb shows in-frame clones only, minus some. This sample has tens of thousands of clones; around four fifths occur once, and the top ten carry less than 6.5%. This sample stems from a study of OX40 agonist ivuxolimab in advanced cancers. Study overall: The dose-escalation group included hepatocellular carcinoma, melanoma, renal cell carcinoma and head and neck cancer. Age averaged about 60 years (range roughly 20 to 90), and 82.7% were male. Regarding the study as a whole: Among the least clonally expanded were partial responders at 0.1-3.0 mg/kg. The CD4+ and CD8+ T cells in the blood had expanded clonally by week 6 at 0.1 to 3.0 mg/kg.

Germline assignment: CDR1 MDHEN and CDR2 SYDVKM. CDR3 length: 15 residues. The TCR sequence derives from an adult with an advanced solid tumor such as melanoma, head and neck, liver or kidney cancer. The rearrangement joins TRBV28 to TRBJ2-7, with TRBD1 identical over 10 bases. Source: CD4+ or CD8+ T cells sorted from blood, taken in a trial of the OX40 agonist ivuxolimab. The CDR3 here is CASSSTGGGLYEQYF. Here the CDR3 DNA reads TGCGCCAGCAGTTCGACAGGGGGCGGACTCTACGAGCAGTACTTC. The full variable domain, its missing parts supplied by reference TRBV28 and TRBJ2-7, is DVKVTQSSRYLVKRTGEKVFLECVQDMDHENMFWYRQDPGLGLRLIYFSYDVKMKEKGDIPEGYSVSREKKERFSLILESASTNQTSMYLCASSSTGGGLYEQYFGPGTRLTVT.